The rows below give T cell receptor beta chains drawn from one sample of a study of blood T cell repertoires in COVID-19. Repertoires were generated with immunoSEQ multiplex PCR, while TCRdb's copy carries only in-frame clones and drops some. The sample has 180,000 or so clones, approximately 86% seen once. Sample: peripheral blood. The receptors stem from a man younger than 35 with acute or convalescent COVID-19. Both conserved end residues are part of each CDR3. A D gene is named only where the DNA matches it firmly. Rows may omit the clone size; those that give it use once, few, many or a size class.

CDR3nt: TGTGCCAGCAGCCAAAGGGACAGGGTTAATCAGCCCCAGCATTTT
CDR3aa: CASSQRDRVNQPQHF
d_gene: TRBD1
v_gene: TRBV16
abundance: NA
j_gene: TRBJ1-5

CDR3nt: TGCGCCAGCAGCCCGACAGGGGCCTACGAGCAGTACTTC
CDR3aa: CASSPTGAYEQYF
d_gene: TRBD1
v_gene: TRBV5-1
abundance: NA
j_gene: TRBJ2-7

CDR3nt: TGCGCCAGCAGCTTGGCGGGTATAGGGAGGAACACTGAAGCTTTCTTT
CDR3aa: CASSLAGIGRNTEAFF
d_gene: NA
v_gene: TRBV5-1
abundance: NA
j_gene: TRBJ1-1

CDR3nt: TGTGCCAGCAGCTTAGCCGGGGAACAGCCCTCCTACGAGCAGTACTTC
CDR3aa: CASSLAGEQPSYEQYF
d_gene: NA
v_gene: TRBV11-2
abundance: once
j_gene: TRBJ2-7

CDR3nt: TGTGCCAGCAGTGGAAGGGGGGGAGACGGTAGCTCCTACAATGAGCAGTTCTTC
CDR3aa: CASSGRGGDGSSYNEQFF
d_gene: NA
v_gene: TRBV6-1
abundance: once
j_gene: TRBJ2-1

CDR3nt: TGTGCCAGCAGTGGAGACAGGGACACAGATACGCAGTATTTT
CDR3aa: CASSGDRDTDTQYF
d_gene: TRBD1
v_gene: TRBV2
abundance: NA
j_gene: TRBJ2-3

CDR3nt: TGTGCCACCCGGACATCCTTGGCCTACAATGAGCAGTTCTTC
CDR3aa: CATRTSLAYNEQFF
d_gene: NA
v_gene: TRBV2
abundance: NA
j_gene: TRBJ2-1

CDR3nt: TGTGCCAGCAGTCCTAGCGGCGGGGCAGGTTACGAGCAGTACTTC
CDR3aa: CASSPSGGAGYEQYF
d_gene: TRBD2
v_gene: TRBV11-2
abundance: few
j_gene: TRBJ2-7

CDR3nt: TGTGCCAGCTCACCAAGACAGCCTGCAACTAATGAAAAACTGTTTTTT
CDR3aa: CASSPRQPATNEKLFF
d_gene: NA
v_gene: TRBV18
abundance: NA
j_gene: TRBJ1-4

CDR3nt: TGTGCCAGCAGGTACGAACAGGGGAATCAGCCCCAGCATTTT
CDR3aa: CASRYEQGNQPQHF
d_gene: TRBD1
v_gene: TRBV2
abundance: NA
j_gene: TRBJ1-5

CDR3nt: TGCGCCAGCAGCCACCGTGAAGGACAGGGAAGTACTGAAGCTTTCTTT
CDR3aa: CASSHREGQGSTEAFF
d_gene: TRBD1
v_gene: TRBV5-1
abundance: NA
j_gene: TRBJ1-1